The 8 T cell receptor beta chains given below trace back to one sample, sequenced in a study of OX40 agonist ivuxolimab in advanced cancers. The method was immunoSEQ multiplex PCR; TCRdb's version includes in-frame clones alone and lacks a portion of them. The repertoire holds tens of thousands of clones, with 84% as singletons. The sequenced sample was CD4+ or CD8+ T cells sorted from blood, obtained in a trial of the OX40 agonist ivuxolimab. The receptors here all came from an adult with an advanced solid tumor such as melanoma, head and neck, liver or kidney cancer.

This chain connects TRBV4-3 to TRBJ1-1; tentatively, D is TRBD1 (5 bases). Trimming removed 2 bases at V and 12 bases at J, with 10 bases between. Germline V gene sequence: CDR1 LGHNA, CDR2 YSLEER. The CDR3 runs to 11 residues. CDR3 amino acids: CASSQLQGPFF. Here the CDR3 DNA reads TGCGCCAGCAGCCAACTTCAGGGCCCTTTCTTT.

This clone occurred once. This chain uses TRBV5-1 with TRBJ1-1, with D unclear. Trimming pared 0 bases from V and 0 bases from J, leaving 12 bases between. The CDR3 is 16 amino acids. Germline CDR1 is SGHRS and CDR2 is YFSETQ. This CDR3 reads CASSLATTLMNTEAFF. DNA for the CDR3: TGCGCCAGCAGCTTGGCGACTACGCTCATGAACACTGAAGCTTTCTTT.

The chain joins TRBV7-2 to TRBJ2-7; maybe TRBD1 (5 bases). Germline lookup yields CDR1 SGHTA and CDR2 FQGNSA. The CDR3 spans 15 residues. V was shortened by 5 bases and J by 2 bases, with 16 bases between the two germline ends. CDR3 DNA: TGTGCCAGCAGCCCCAGACCGAACAGGCCCTACGAGCAGTACTTC. Amino acids: CASSPRPNRPYEQYF.

The V and J genes are TRBV4-1 and TRBJ1-1; 9 nucleotides align to TRBD1. The CDR3 has 15 amino acids. The J segment lost 4 bases and the V segment lost 1 base, leaving 4 bases of the junction unmatched. Germline lookup yields CDR1 MGHRA and CDR2 YSYEKL. The chain's CDR3 is CASSQVETGGTEAFF. The CDR3 coding sequence is TGCGCCAGCAGCCAAGTCGAGACAGGGGGCACTGAAGCTTTCTTT.

The chain is built from TRBV5-1 and TRBJ2-2; TRBD1 agrees at 10 bases. The ends lost 4 bases at V and 6 bases at J; junction bases unmatched: 12. Per germline, CDR1 SGHRS and CDR2 YFSETQ. The CDR3 consists of 17 residues. CDR3 amino acids: CASSDYLRTGGPGELFF. CDR3 in DNA: TGCGCCAGCAGCGACTACTTGCGGACAGGGGGACCCGGGGAGCTGTTTTTT. The variable domain in full, with the rest retrieved from reference TRBV5-1 and TRBJ2-2, is KAGVTQTPRYLIKTRGQQVTLSCSPISGHRSVSWYQQTPGQGLQFLFEYFSETQRNKGNFPGRFSGRQFSNSRSEMNVSTLELGDSALYLCASSDYLRTGGPGELFFGEGSRLTVL.

J is TRBJ2-7 and V is TRBV5-1, with TRBD1 as a possible D gene (5 bases). The germline V gene encodes CDR1 SGHRS and CDR2 YFSETQ. Trimming removed 4 bases at V and 2 bases at J, with 7 bases between. The CDR3 is 12 residues long. The CDR3 DNA sequence: TGCGCCAGCAGCCCGGACACCTACGAGCAGTACTTC. Its protein product is CASSPDTYEQYF.

The chain recombines TRBV10-1 with TRBJ2-7, with D perhaps TRBD2 (6 bases). Trimming took off 7 bases at V and 6 bases at J, with 10 bases between the two ends. Germline-derived CDR1 and CDR2 are WNHNN and SYGVQD (reference sequence). This CDR3 has 11 residues. CDR3 DNA sequence: TGCGCCAGCAACGGGGGAGGCGAGCAGTACTTC. Translated, it gives CASNGGGEQYF.

This rearrangement joins TRBV18 to TRBJ1-2, with D hard to call. Deletions cut 4 bases from V and 2 bases from J, with 14 bases between. This CDR3 contains 15 residues. From germline, CDR1 is KGHSH and CDR2 LQKENI. CDR3 sequence: CASSLYADFNYGYTF. The CDR3 coding sequence is TGTGCCAGCTCACTTTATGCGGATTTCAACTATGGCTACACCTTC.